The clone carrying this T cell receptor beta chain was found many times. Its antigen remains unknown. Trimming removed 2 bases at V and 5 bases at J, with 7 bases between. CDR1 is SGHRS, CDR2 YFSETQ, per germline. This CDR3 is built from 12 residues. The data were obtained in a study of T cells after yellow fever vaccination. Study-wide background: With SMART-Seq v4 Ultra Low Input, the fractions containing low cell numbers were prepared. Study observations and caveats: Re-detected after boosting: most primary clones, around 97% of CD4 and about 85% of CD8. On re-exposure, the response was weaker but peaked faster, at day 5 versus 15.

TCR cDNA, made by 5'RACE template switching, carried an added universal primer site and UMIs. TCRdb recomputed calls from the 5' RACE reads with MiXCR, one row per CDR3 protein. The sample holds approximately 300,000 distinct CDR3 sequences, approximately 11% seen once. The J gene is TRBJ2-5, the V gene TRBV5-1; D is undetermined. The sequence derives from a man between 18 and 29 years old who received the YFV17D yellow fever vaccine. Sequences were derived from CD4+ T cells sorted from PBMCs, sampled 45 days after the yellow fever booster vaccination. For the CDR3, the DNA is TGCGCCAGCAGCTTCTACGGGGAGACCCAGTACTTC. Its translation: CASSFYGETQYF.